These 28 T cell receptor beta chains were sequenced from one sample in a study of cytomegalovirus exposure and HLA in healthy donors. Both 60 Vbeta primers and 13 Jbeta primers went into the PCR. Data came from immunoSEQ multiplex PCR; TCRdb stores just in-frame clones and leaves some out. The data contain about 130,000 clones, about four fifths of them seen just once; the ten biggest clones take up about 11%. The sequencing input was PBMCs. The receptor source for this set is a male donor in good health and CMV-seropositive.

The gene calls are TRBV4-3 and TRBJ1-6; D ambiguous. CDR1 and CDR2 from the germline V gene are LGHNA and YSLEER. Trimming left V 3 bases short and J 0 bases short, with 9 bases between. The CDR3 is 16 residues long. The CDR3: CASSQTRSSYNSPLHF. The CDR3 bases are TGCGCCAGCAGCCAGACGAGGAGCTCCTATAATTCACCCCTCCACTTT.

The J gene is TRBJ2-3, the V gene TRBV7-2, with no clear D. The CDR3 sequence is 14 residues long. Germline loops: CDR1 SGHTA, CDR2 FQGNSA. Trimming left V 7 bases short and J 3 bases short, with 14 bases between. CDR3 loop: CASKSSRWTDTQYF. DNA of the CDR3: TGTGCCAGCAAATCTAGTCGGTGGACAGATACGCAGTATTTT.

This clone was recorded only once. The V and J genes are TRBV4-3 and TRBJ2-3; 8 bases line up with TRBD2. This CDR3 is 17 amino acids long. Germline V gene lookup returns CDR1 LGHNA and CDR2 YSLEER. Unmatched junction bases numbered 5, after V lost 0 bases and J lost 0 bases. CDR3 in amino acids: CASSQDPAGASTDTQYF. The CDR3 DNA sequence: TGCGCCAGCAGCCAAGATCCAGCGGGAGCCAGCACAGATACGCAGTATTTT.

V usage is TRBV27 and J usage is TRBJ1-6; D not certain. The CDR3 consists of 14 residues. V was trimmed by 4 bases and J by 5 bases, leaving 9 bases between them. The germline CDR1 and CDR2 sequences are MNHEY and SMNVEV (reference sequence). CDR3 DNA: TGTGCCAGCAGTTGGGGAGCCGATAATTCACCCCTCCACTTT. Residues: CASSWGADNSPLHF.

In the case of this clone: Compared with germline, one end of the junction differs, possibly owing to a read error. The CDR3 sequence: CSSSLNRESRSNTGELFF. The CDR3 DNA reads TGTTCCAGCAGCCTAAATCGGGAGAGCCGTTCGAACACCGGGGAGCTGTTTTTT. V gene TRBV7-9 combines with J gene TRBJ2-2, with a possible D match to TRBD2 (6 bases). The CDR3 totals 18 residues. Per germline, CDR1 SEHNR and CDR2 FQNEAQ (reference sequence).

This chain links TRBV28 with TRBJ1-5; no reliable D call. V was shortened by 1 base and J by 0 bases, with 7 bases between the two germline ends. CDR1 and CDR2 (germline): MDHEN, SYDVKM. CDR3 size: 15 residues. The CDR3 nucleotides are TGTGCCAGCAGTTTATTCGGTTATAGCAATCAGCCCCAGCATTTT. Protein product: CASSLFGYSNQPQHF.

This rearrangement joins TRBV28 to TRBJ1-1, with a possible D match to TRBD1 (5 bases). CDR3 length equals 15 residues. Germline loops: CDR1 MDHEN, CDR2 SYDVKM. Trimming shortened V by 5 bases and J by 3 bases, and 16 bases separated the two germline ends. CDR3 DNA sequence: TGTGCCAGCAGTCCTGAAATGGGGCTCTACACTGAAGCTTTCTTT. Translating gives CASSPEMGLYTEAFF.

The chain carries TRBV7-2 and TRBJ2-7; 9 bases are shared with TRBD2. This CDR3 has 17 amino acids. The V segment lost 1 base and the J segment 0 bases; nucleotides outside the gene matches: 7. Germline CDR1 and CDR2: SGHTA and FQGNSA. For the CDR3, the DNA is TGTGCCAGCAGCTTAGAAATAGCGGGAGTTACCTCCTACGAGCAGTACTTC. Amino acid sequence: CASSLEIAGVTSYEQYF.

This chain joins TRBV5-1 and TRBJ1-4, with TRBD1 matching 8 bases. The CDR3 runs 16 residues. With V trimmed by 4 bases and J by 6 bases, 11 bases remained unmatched. Germline-derived CDR1 and CDR2 are SGHRS and YFSETQ. The CDR3 loop reads CASSTGQGNGYEKLFF. DNA for the CDR3: TGCGCCAGCAGCACCGGACAGGGAAATGGGTATGAAAAACTGTTTTTT. The full variable domain, with the rest looked up from reference TRBV5-1 and TRBJ1-4, is KAGVTQTPRYLIKTRGQQVTLSCSPISGHRSVSWYQQTPGQGLQFLFEYFSETQRNKGNFPGRFSGRQFSNSRSEMNVSTLELGDSALYLCASSTGQGNGYEKLFFGSGTQLSVL.

In the case of this clone: Different DNA sequences within this sample yield the same CDR3. The rearrangement joins TRBV9 to TRBJ1-2; D is possibly TRBD1 (6 bases). V was shortened by 0 bases and J by 5 bases, with 11 bases between the two germline ends. The CDR3 runs 14 residues. In germline, CDR1 is SGDLS, CDR2 YYNGEE. The chain's CDR3 is CASSVDPGAYGYTF. The CDR3 DNA is TGTGCCAGCAGCGTAGACCCAGGGGCTTATGGCTACACCTTC.

The gene calls are TRBV15 and TRBJ2-1, with D maybe TRBD1 (8 bases). CDR3 length equals 15 residues. V lost 2 bases, J lost 4 bases, and 12 bases lay in between. Per the germline V gene, CDR1 is LNHNV and CDR2 is YYDKDF (reference sequence). The CDR3 DNA sequence: TGTGCCACCAGCAGACAACAGGGGGGGTACAATGAGCAGTTCTTC. Its translation is CATSRQQGGYNEQFF.

The chain couples TRBV7-9 to TRBJ1-5; D gene ambiguous. Germline-derived CDR1 and CDR2 are SEHNR and FQNEAQ (reference sequence). The V end lost 6 bases, the J end lost 4 bases, and 13 bases lay between the germline ends. The CDR3 runs 14 residues. CDR3 region: CASSSGILNQPQHF. The CDR3 coding sequence is TGTGCCAGCAGTTCCGGGATACTTAATCAGCCCCAGCATTTT.

The CDR3 bases are TGTGCCAGCAGCTTATCAGGAGGGCTAGGGTCCTATAATTCACCCCTCCACTTT. Residues: CASSLSGGLGSYNSPLHF. The V call is TRBV7-2, the J call TRBJ1-6; unclear D gene. V lost 2 bases and J 1 base, leaving 15 bases between the germline ends. Germline lookup yields CDR1 SGHTA and CDR2 FQGNSA. The CDR3 spans 18 residues.

The chain carries TRBV28 and TRBJ1-2; 10 nucleotides align to TRBD1. The J segment lost 0 bases and the V segment lost 0 bases, leaving 4 bases of the junction unmatched. The CDR3 has 17 residues. Germline V gene lookup returns CDR1 MDHEN and CDR2 SYDVKM. CDR3 nucleotides: TGTGCCAGCAGTTTATGGACAGGGGGCATGGCTAACTATGGCTACACCTTC. Residues: CASSLWTGGMANYGYTF.

V usage is TRBV7-2 and J usage is TRBJ1-2; D might be TRBD1 (6 bases). The germline CDR1 and CDR2 sequences are SGHTA and FQGNSA. Trimming cost V 1 base and J 6 bases, with 18 bases left between them. The CDR3 spans 16 residues. The CDR3 loop reads CASSLVVIIQGDGYTF. CDR3 nucleotide sequence: TGTGCCAGCAGCTTAGTTGTTATAATACAGGGCGATGGCTACACCTTC.

The rearrangement joins TRBV7-8 to TRBJ1-1; tentatively, D is TRBD1 (5 bases). This CDR3 comprises 15 residues. Trimming stripped 0 bases from V and 4 bases from J, with 12 bases between. Germline V gene lookup returns CDR1 SGHVS and CDR2 FQNEAQ. CDR3 protein: CASSLAFREGTEAFF. DNA for the CDR3: TGTGCCAGCAGCTTAGCGTTCAGGGAAGGCACTGAAGCTTTCTTT.

The chain joins TRBV7-9 to TRBJ1-4; D uncertain. This CDR3 region has 13 residues. Trimming removed 7 bases from V and 10 bases from J, with 16 bases in between. Germline CDR1 SEHNR, CDR2 FQNEAQ (reference sequence). The CDR3 bases are TGTGCCAGCACCAGCCGAGGAATTGGAAAACTGTTTTTT. Its translation is CASTSRGIGKLFF. The whole variable domain, filled in from reference TRBV7-9 and TRBJ1-4, reads DTGVSQNPRHKITKRGQNVTFRCDPISEHNRLYWYRQTLGQGPEFLTYFQNEAQLEKSRLLSDRFSAERPKGSFSTLEIQRTEQGDSAMYLCASTSRGIGKLFFGSGTQLSVL.

The chain employs TRBV19 and TRBJ2-1, with TRBD1 matching over 11 bases. J gave up 8 bases and V 3 bases, and 6 bases lay outside the gene matches. Germline CDR1 and CDR2: LNHDA and SQIVND (reference sequence). The length of the CDR3 is 15 residues. CDR3 in DNA: TGTGCCAGTAGTATTTCCGGGACAGGGGGGTATGAGCAGTTCTTC. It yields the protein CASSISGTGGYEQFF.

The chain has TRBV7-6 and TRBJ2-2; 7 bases agree with TRBD2. CDR1 SGHVS and CDR2 FNYEAQ come from the germline V gene. The CDR3 extends over 18 amino acids. Unmatched junction bases numbered 17, after V lost 3 bases and J lost 7 bases. For the CDR3, the DNA is TGTGCCAGCAGCTTTCGTATGACTAGAGCCCCGGGGGGCGGGGAGCTGTTTTTT. Its protein product is CASSFRMTRAPGGGELFF.

The chain carries TRBV4-2 and TRBJ1-5; no clear D gene. The CDR3 contains 15 residues. Germline lookup yields CDR1 LGHNA and CDR2 YNFKEQ. With 0 bases removed from V and 9 bases from J, the gap between germline ends came to 15 bases. The CDR3, as DNA: TGTGCCAGCAGCCAAGACTTGGGTCACAGATGGCCCCAGCATTTT. Residues: CASSQDLGHRWPQHF.

The chain carries TRBV28 and TRBJ2-7; 10 nucleotides match TRBD2. The length of the CDR3 is 15 residues. The trim removed 3 bases at V and 3 bases at J, leaving 5 bases unmatched. The germline V gene encodes CDR1 MDHEN and CDR2 SYDVKM. For the CDR3, the DNA is TGTGCCAGCAGTTTGGTACTAGCGGGGAACTACGAGCAGTACTTC. This sequence encodes CASSLVLAGNYEQYF.

This clone was counted once. CDR3 amino acids: CASSLELAGGETQYF. The CDR3 region has the DNA TGTGCCAGCAGCTTAGAACTAGCGGGAGGAGAGACCCAGTACTTC. V is TRBV7-2 and J is TRBJ2-5; 12 bases fit TRBD2. V lost 1 base to trimming and J lost 4 bases; unmatched junction nucleotides: 1. The CDR3 length is 15 residues. Germline V lookup: CDR1 SGHTA, CDR2 FQGNSA.

The rearrangement uses TRBV6-1 and TRBJ1-5, with D unclear. From germline, CDR1 is MNHNS and CDR2 SASEGT. The CDR3 totals 15 residues. Trimming stripped 1 base from V and 0 bases from J, with 7 bases between. DNA for the CDR3: TGTGCCAGCAGTGAAGTTGCGGATAGCAATCAGCCCCAGCATTTT. Protein product: CASSEVADSNQPQHF.

This chain uses TRBV7-8 with TRBJ2-5, with D possibly being TRBD1 (5 bases). The J call may be faulty, since TRBJ2-7 better matches the DNA end. The CDR3 has 12 amino acids. Germline-derived CDR1 and CDR2 are SGHVS and FQNEAQ. The CDR3 sequence is CASSLQGYEQYF. For the CDR3, the DNA is TGTGCCAGCAGCTTACAGGGATACGAGCAGTACTTC.

This clone appeared a single time. The V and J genes are TRBV2 and TRBJ2-1; weak D call: TRBD1 (6 bases). The CDR3 length is 13 residues. V was clipped by 7 bases and J by 8 bases, with 15 bases between them. The germline V gene encodes CDR1 SNHLY and CDR2 FYNNEI. The CDR3 DNA reads TGTGCCAGCAACTTTGGGGGCGGCGATGAGCAGTTCTTC. It specifies CASNFGGGDEQFF.

This clone showed up just once. This rearrangement joins TRBV14 to TRBJ1-1; weak D call: TRBD1 (5 bases). The CDR3 is made up of 13 amino acids. Germline assignment: CDR1 SGHDN and CDR2 FVKESK. V lost 0 bases and J lost 10, with 12 bases in between. The CDR3 sequence: CASSQEIQAGAFF. CDR3 coding DNA: TGTGCCAGCAGCCAAGAGATACAGGCTGGAGCTTTCTTT. Using reference TRBV14 and TRBJ1-1 for the parts outside the CDR3, the full variable domain is EAGVTQFPSHSVIEKGQTVTLRCDPISGHDNLYWYRRVMGKEIKFLLHFVKESKQDESGMPNNRFLAERTGGTYSTLKVQPAELEDSGVYFCASSQEIQAGAFFGQGTRLTVV.

The V and J genes are TRBV4-2 and TRBJ2-7, with no clear D. Germline V CDR1 and CDR2: LGHNA, YNFKEQ. The CDR3 contains 14 residues. The V end lost 0 bases, the J end lost 0 bases, and 6 bases lay between the germline ends. CDR3 coding DNA: TGTGCCAGCAGCCAAGACGTCGGCTCCTACGAGCAGTACTTC. Protein: CASSQDVGSYEQYF.

This clone was recorded only once. This sequence joins TRBV30 and TRBJ1-1, with D unclear. Trimming shortened V by 5 bases and J by 3 bases, and 13 bases separated the two germline ends. Looked up from germline, CDR1 is GTSNPN and CDR2 is SVGIG (reference sequence). CDR3 size: 13 residues. This CDR3 reads CAWGEGGYTEAFF. DNA of the CDR3: TGTGCCTGGGGAGAAGGAGGGTACACTGAAGCTTTCTTT. The full variable domain, completed using reference TRBV30 and TRBJ1-1, is SQTIHQWPATLVQPVGSPLSLECTVEGTSNPNLYWYRQAAGRGLQLLFYSVGIGQISSEVPQNLSASRPQDRQFILSSKKLLLSDSGFYLCAWGEGGYTEAFFGQGTRLTVV.